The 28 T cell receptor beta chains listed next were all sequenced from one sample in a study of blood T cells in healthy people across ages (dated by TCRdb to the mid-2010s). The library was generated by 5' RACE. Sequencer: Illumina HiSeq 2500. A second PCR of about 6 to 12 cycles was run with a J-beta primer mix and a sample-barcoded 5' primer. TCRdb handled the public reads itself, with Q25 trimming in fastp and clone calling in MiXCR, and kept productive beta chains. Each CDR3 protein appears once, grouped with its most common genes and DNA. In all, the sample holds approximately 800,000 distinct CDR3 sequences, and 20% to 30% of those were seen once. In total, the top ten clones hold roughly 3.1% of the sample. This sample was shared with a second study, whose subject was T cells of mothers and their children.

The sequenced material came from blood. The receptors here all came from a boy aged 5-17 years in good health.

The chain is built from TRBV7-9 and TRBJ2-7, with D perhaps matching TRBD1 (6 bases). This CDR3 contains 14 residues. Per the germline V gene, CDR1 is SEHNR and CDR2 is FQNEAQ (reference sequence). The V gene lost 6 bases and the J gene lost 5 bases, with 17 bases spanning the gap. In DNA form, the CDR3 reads TGTGCCAGCAGTTTCGGACAGCGGCCCAACGAGCAGTACTTC. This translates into CASSFGQRPNEQYF.

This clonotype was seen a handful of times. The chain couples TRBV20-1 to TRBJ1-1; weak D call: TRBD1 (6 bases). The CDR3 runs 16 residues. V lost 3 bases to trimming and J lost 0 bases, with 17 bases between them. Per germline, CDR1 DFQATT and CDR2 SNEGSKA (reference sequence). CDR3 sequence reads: CSASDGGAPMNTEAFF. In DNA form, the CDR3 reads TGCAGTGCTAGCGACGGGGGGGCCCCGATGAACACTGAAGCTTTCTTT.

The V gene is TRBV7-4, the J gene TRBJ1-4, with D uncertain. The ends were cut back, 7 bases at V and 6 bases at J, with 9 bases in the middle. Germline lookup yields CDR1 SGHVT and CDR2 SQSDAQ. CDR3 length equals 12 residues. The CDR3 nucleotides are TGTGCCAGCATTGGAGGCGATGAAAAACTGTTTTTT. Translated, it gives CASIGGDEKLFF.

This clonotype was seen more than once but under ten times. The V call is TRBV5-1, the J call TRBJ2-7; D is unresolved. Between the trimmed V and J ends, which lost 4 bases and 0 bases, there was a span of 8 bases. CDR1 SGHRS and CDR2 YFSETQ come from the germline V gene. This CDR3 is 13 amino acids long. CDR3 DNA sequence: TGCGCCAGCAGCCCCTCTCGCTCCTACGAGCAGTACTTC. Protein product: CASSPSRSYEQYF.

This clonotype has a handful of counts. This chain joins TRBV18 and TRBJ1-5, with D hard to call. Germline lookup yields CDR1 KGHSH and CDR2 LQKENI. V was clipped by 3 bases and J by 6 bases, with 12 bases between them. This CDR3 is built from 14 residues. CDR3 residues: CASSPLESSQPQHF. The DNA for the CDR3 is TGTGCCAGCTCACCCTTGGAATCAAGTCAGCCCCAGCATTTT.

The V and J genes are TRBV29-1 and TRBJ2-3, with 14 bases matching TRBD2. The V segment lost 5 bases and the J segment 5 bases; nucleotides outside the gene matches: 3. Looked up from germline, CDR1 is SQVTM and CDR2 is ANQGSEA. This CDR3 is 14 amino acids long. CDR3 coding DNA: TGCAGCGTTTCAGGGACTAGCGGGGGAGATACGCAGTATTTT. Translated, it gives CSVSGTSGGDTQYF.

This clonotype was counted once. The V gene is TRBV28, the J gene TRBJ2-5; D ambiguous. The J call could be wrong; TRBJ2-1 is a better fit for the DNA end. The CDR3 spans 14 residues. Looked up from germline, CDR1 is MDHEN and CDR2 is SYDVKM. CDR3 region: CASRRLLRGNEQFF. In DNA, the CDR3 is TGTGCCAGCAGGAGACTCCTAAGAGGCAATGAGCAGTTCTTC.

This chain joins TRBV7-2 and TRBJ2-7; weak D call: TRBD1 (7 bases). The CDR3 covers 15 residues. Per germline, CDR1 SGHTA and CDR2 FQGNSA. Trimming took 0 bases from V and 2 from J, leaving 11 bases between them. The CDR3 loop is CASSLARDSTYEQYF. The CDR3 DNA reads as TGTGCCAGCAGCTTAGCGCGGGACAGTACCTACGAGCAGTACTTC.

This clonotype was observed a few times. In DNA form, the CDR3 reads TGTGCCAGCAGTTCCGACGGGGGGACAGGTCAGCCCCAGCATTTT. It translates to CASSSDGGTGQPQHF. The chain recombines TRBV12-3 or TRBV12-4 with TRBJ1-5; 8 bases align to TRBD1. Trimming removed 4 bases from V and 6 bases from J; junction bases left unmatched: 8. The CDR3 is 15 amino acids.

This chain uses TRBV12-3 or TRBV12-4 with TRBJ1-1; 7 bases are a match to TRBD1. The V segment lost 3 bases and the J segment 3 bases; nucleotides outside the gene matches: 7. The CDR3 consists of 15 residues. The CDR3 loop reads CASSFPNRGDTEAFF. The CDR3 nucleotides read TGTGCCAGCAGTTTTCCGAACAGGGGTGACACTGAAGCTTTCTTT.

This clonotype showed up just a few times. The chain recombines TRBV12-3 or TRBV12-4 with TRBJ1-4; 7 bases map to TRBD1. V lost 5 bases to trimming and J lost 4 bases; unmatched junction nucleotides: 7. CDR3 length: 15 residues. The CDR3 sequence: CASSAWTGDNEKLFF. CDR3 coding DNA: TGTGCCAGCAGTGCCTGGACAGGAGATAATGAAAAACTGTTTTTT.

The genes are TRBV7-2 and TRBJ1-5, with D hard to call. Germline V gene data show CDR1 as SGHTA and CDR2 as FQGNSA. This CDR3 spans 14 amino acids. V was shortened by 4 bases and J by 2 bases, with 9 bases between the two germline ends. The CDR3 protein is CASSWALGNQPQHF. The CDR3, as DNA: TGTGCCAGCAGCTGGGCCCTGGGCAATCAGCCCCAGCATTTT.

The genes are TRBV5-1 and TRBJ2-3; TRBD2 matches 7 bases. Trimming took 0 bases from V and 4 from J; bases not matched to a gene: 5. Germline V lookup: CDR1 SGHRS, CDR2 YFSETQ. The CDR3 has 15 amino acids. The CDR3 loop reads CASSLGGGTPDTQYF. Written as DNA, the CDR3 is TGCGCCAGCAGCTTGGGGGGAGGGACCCCAGATACGCAGTATTTT. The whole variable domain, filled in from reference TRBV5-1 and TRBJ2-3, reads KAGVTQTPRYLIKTRGQQVTLSCSPISGHRSVSWYQQTPGQGLQFLFEYFSETQRNKGNFPGRFSGRQFSNSRSEMNVSTLELGDSALYLCASSLGGGTPDTQYFGPGTRLTVL.

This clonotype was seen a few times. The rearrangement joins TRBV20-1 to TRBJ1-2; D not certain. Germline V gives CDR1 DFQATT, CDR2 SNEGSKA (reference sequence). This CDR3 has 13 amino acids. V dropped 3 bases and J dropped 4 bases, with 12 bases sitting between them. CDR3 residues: CSARLLGSYGYTF. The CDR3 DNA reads TGCAGTGCTAGGCTCCTGGGGAGCTATGGCTACACCTTC.

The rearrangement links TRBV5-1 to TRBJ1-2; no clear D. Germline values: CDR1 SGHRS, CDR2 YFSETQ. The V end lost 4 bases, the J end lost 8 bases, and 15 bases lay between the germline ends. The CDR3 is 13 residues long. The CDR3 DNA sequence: TGCGCCAGCAGCCTAGGGCCCGACGCGGGCTACACCTTC. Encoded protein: CASSLGPDAGYTF.

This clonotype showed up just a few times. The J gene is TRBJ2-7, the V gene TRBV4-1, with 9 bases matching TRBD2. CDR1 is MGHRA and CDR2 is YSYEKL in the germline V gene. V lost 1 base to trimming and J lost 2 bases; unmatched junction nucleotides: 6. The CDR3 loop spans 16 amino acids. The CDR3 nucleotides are TGCGCCAGCAGCCAAGGGTCTAGCGGGGCCCCCTACGAGCAGTACTTC. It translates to CASSQGSSGAPYEQYF.

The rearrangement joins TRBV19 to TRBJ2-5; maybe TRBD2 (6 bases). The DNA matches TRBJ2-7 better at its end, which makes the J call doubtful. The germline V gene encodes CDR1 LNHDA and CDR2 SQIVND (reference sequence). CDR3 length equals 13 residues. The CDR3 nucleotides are TGTGCCAGTAGTATCGGACTAAACTACGAGCAGTACTTC. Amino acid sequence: CASSIGLNYEQYF.

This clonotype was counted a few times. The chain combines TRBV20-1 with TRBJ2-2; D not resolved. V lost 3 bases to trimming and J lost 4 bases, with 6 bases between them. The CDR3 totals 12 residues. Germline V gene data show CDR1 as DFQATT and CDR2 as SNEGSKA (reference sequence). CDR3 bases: TGCAGTGCTAGCGCGAGCACCGGGGAGCTGTTTTTT. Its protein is CSASASTGELFF.

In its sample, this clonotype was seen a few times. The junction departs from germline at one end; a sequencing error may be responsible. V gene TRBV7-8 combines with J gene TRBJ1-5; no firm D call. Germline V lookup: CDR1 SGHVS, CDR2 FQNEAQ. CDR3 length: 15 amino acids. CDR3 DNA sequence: TGCGCCAGCAGCTCCCGGACGGATAGCAATCAGCCCCAGCATTTT. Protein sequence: CASSSRTDSNQPQHF.

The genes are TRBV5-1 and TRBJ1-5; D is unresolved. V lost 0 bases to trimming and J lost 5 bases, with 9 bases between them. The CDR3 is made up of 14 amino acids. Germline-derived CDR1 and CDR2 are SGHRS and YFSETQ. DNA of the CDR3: TGCGCCAGCAGCTTGGGCAGACCCGATCAGCCCCAGCATTTT. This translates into CASSLGRPDQPQHF.

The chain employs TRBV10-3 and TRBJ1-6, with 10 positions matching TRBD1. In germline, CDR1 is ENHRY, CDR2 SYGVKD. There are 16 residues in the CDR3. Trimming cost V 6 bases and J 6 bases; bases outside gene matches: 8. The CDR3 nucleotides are TGTGCCATCAGCAGACAGGGGGCGGAGGGTAATTCACCCCTCCACTTT. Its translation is CAISRQGAEGNSPLHF.

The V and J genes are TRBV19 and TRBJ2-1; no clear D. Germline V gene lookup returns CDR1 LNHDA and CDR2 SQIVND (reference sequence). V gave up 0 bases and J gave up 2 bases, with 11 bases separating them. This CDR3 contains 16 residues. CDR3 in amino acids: CASSIEGKGPYNEQFF. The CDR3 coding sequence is TGTGCCAGTAGTATAGAGGGGAAGGGCCCCTACAATGAGCAGTTCTTC.

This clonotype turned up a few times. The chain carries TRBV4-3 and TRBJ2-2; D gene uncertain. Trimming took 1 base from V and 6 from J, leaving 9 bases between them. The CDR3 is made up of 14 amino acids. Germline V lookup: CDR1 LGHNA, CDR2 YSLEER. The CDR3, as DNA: TGCGCCAGCAGCCAAGTGTTAGCAGCCGGGGAGCTGTTTTTT. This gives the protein CASSQVLAAGELFF.

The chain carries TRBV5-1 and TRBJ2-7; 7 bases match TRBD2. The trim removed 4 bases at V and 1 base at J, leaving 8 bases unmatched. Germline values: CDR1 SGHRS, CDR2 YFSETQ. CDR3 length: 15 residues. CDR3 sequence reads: CASSPLAAGSYEQYF. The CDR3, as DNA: TGCGCCAGCAGCCCTCTAGCGGCAGGGTCCTACGAGCAGTACTTC.

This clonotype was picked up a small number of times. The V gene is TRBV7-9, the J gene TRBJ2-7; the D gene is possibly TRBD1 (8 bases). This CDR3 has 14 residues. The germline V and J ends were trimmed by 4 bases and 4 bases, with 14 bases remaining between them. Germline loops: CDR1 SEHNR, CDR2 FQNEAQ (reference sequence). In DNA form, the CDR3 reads TGTGCCAGCAGCTCACAGGGGGAGGGATACGAGCAGTACTTC. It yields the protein CASSSQGEGYEQYF.

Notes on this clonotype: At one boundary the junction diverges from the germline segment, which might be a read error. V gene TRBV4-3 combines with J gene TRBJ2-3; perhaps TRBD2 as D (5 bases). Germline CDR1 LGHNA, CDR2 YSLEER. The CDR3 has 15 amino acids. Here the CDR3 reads CASSQELARPDTQYF. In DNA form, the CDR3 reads TGCGCCAGCAGCCAAGAGTTAGCGCGACCAGATACACAGTATTTT.

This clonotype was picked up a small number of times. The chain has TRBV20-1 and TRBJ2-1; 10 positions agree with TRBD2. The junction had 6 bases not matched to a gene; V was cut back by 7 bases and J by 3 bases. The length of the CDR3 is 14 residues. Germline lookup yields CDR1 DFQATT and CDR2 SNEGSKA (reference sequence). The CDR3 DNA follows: TGCAGTGGCGAACTAGCGGGGCTCTACAATGAGCAGTTCTTC. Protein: CSGELAGLYNEQFF.

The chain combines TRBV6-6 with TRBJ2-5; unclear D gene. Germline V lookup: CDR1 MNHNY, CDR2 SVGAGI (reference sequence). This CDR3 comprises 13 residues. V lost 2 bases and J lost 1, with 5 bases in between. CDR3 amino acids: CASSYRPQETQYF. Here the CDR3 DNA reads TGTGCCAGCAGTTACAGGCCCCAAGAGACCCAGTACTTC.